These 21 T cell receptor beta chains were all obtained from the same sample, sequenced in a study of graft-versus-host responses after intestinal transplantation. Profiled with immunoSEQ multiplex PCR; TCRdb holds only in-frame clones, not every one. The sample contains about 97,000 clones, approximately 92% of which appear only once. The sequences come from PBMCs, collected about 460 days after intestinal transplant. These receptors were taken from a human patient who received an intestinal transplant, so some T cells may come from the graft donor.

CDR3 nucleotides: TGTGCCAGCAGAATGATGGGAGATCACGAAGCTTTCTTT. It codes for CASRMMGDHEAFF. The chain combines TRBV6-5 with TRBJ1-1; no clear D gene. V was clipped by 6 bases and J by 8 bases, with 16 bases between them. The V gene's germline CDR1 is MNHEY and CDR2 SVGAGI. The CDR3 spans 13 residues.

J is TRBJ1-6 and V is TRBV7-9; possibly TRBD1 for D (5 bases). This CDR3 is 17 amino acids long. Trimming removed 1 base from V and 5 bases from J, with 15 bases in between. Germline lookup yields CDR1 SEHNR and CDR2 FQNEAQ (reference sequence). CDR3 nucleotides: TGTGCCAGCAGCTTAGGAGGAGGGAGGGGAGATAATTCACCCCTCCACTTT. It codes for CASSLGGGRGDNSPLHF.

CDR3 nucleotides: TGTGCCAGCAGCGTACTCCTAGCGGGGACCACAGATACGCAGTATTTT. Residues: CASSVLLAGTTDTQYF. The chain couples TRBV9 to TRBJ2-3; TRBD2 matches 9 bases. The CDR3 totals 16 residues. Germline-derived CDR1 and CDR2 are SGDLS and YYNGEE. With 1 base clipped from V and 2 bases from J, the junction kept 5 bases outside the gene matches.

This chain links TRBV13 with TRBJ1-2; 8 nucleotides match TRBD1. This CDR3 is 14 amino acids long. Germline assignment: CDR1 PRHDT and CDR2 FYEKMQ (reference sequence). The V gene end was trimmed by 3 bases and the J gene end by 8 bases; junction bases not matched to a gene: 8. DNA for the CDR3: TGTGCCAGCAGCTTTAAACAGGGGGTGAGGGGCTACACCTTC. Encoded protein: CASSFKQGVRGYTF.

The chain combines TRBV6-1 with TRBJ1-2; tentatively, D is TRBD1 (6 bases). With 4 bases removed from V and 4 bases from J, the gap between germline ends came to 7 bases. Germline CDR1 reads MNHNS; CDR2 reads SASEGT. CDR3 length equals 12 residues. CDR3 sequence: CASSGGGYGYTF. Here the CDR3 DNA reads TGTGCCAGCAGTGGAGGGGGCTATGGCTACACCTTC.

This clone has ten or more counts. Other DNA sequences of this sample code for an identical CDR3. This chain connects TRBV6-4 to TRBJ2-3, with 12 bases lining up with TRBD2. The J segment lost 4 bases and the V segment lost 4 bases, leaving 0 bases of the junction unmatched. Germline V lookup: CDR1 MRHNA, CDR2 SNTAGT. CDR3 length: 14 amino acids. DNA for the CDR3: TGTGCCAGCAGTGGACTAGCGGGGGCAGATACGCAGTATTTT. Translated: CASSGLAGADTQYF.

DNA for the CDR3: TGTGCCATCAGTGGTCGGGGACAGGGGTCCTACGAGCAGTACTTC. This translates into CAISGRGQGSYEQYF. This rearrangement joins TRBV10-3 to TRBJ2-7, with 10 bases matching TRBD1. Unmatched junction bases numbered 4, after V lost 4 bases and J lost 1 base. CDR1 is ENHRY and CDR2 is SYGVKD in the germline V gene. CDR3 length: 15 amino acids.

The CDR3 loop is CASRSPRSGPGYTF. The CDR3 nucleotides are TGTGCCAGTAGATCCCCCCGATCGGGGCCCGGCTACACCTTC. V is TRBV19 and J is TRBJ1-2, with D possibly matching TRBD1 (5 bases). V was clipped by 6 bases and J by 8 bases, with 19 bases between them. The V gene's germline CDR1 is LNHDA and CDR2 SQIVND (reference sequence). This CDR3 comprises 14 residues.

The chain recombines TRBV2 with TRBJ1-1; D remains unclear. The ends were cut back, 7 bases at V and 6 bases at J, with 3 bases in the middle. The germline V gene encodes CDR1 SNHLY and CDR2 FYNNEI. The CDR3 runs to 9 residues. The CDR3 here is CASKAEAFF. The CDR3 coding sequence is TGTGCCAGCAAGGCTGAAGCTTTCTTT.

V and J are TRBV29-1 and TRBJ1-1; 8 bases are shared with TRBD1. Germline values: CDR1 SQVTM, CDR2 ANQGSEA. Unmatched junction bases numbered 14, after V lost 2 bases and J lost 0 bases. This CDR3 has 18 amino acids. CDR3 in DNA: TGCAGCGTTGAATTTGGGCAGGGGGCATTTGGGATGAACACTGAAGCTTTCTTT. This translates into CSVEFGQGAFGMNTEAFF.

The rearrangement joins TRBV7-3 to TRBJ2-7; D gene ambiguous. Between the trimmed V and J ends, which lost 1 base and 2 bases, there was a span of 6 bases. This CDR3 contains 13 residues. In germline, CDR1 is SGHTA, CDR2 FQGTGA. CDR3 bases: TGTGCCAGCAGCTTAAGTGGCACCTACGAGCAGTACTTC. Amino acid sequence: CASSLSGTYEQYF.

CDR3 nucleotide sequence: TGCGCCAGCAGCCCCCTTCTTGGGGGCACCAACTATGGCTACACCTTC. Translation gives CASSPLLGGTNYGYTF. V and J are TRBV5-1 and TRBJ1-2; D is possibly TRBD1 (6 bases). The CDR3 sequence is 16 residues long. The germline V and J ends were trimmed by 4 bases and 2 bases, with 18 bases remaining between them. Looked up from germline, CDR1 is SGHRS and CDR2 is YFSETQ.

In its sample, this clone was seen once. The chain uses TRBV14 and TRBJ2-3; D call uncertain. V was cut by 0 bases and J by 4 bases, with 17 bases left in between. CDR3 length: 17 residues. Germline V gene lookup returns CDR1 SGHDN and CDR2 FVKESK. CDR3 region: CASSQDRVTPGADTQYF. In nucleotides, the CDR3 is TGTGCCAGCAGCCAAGATCGCGTTACCCCAGGAGCAGATACGCAGTATTTT.

This chain joins TRBV13 and TRBJ2-5; a weak D match, TRBD2 (6 bases). The V end was cut by 0 bases, the J end by 1 base, with 12 bases between. The CDR3 has 16 residues. The germline V gene has CDR1 PRHDT and CDR2 FYEKMQ (reference sequence). CDR3: CASSLGARGLQETQYF. In DNA, the CDR3 is TGTGCCAGCAGCTTAGGTGCGCGGGGTCTCCAAGAGACCCAGTACTTC. Using reference TRBV13 and TRBJ2-5 for the parts outside the CDR3, the full variable domain is AAGVIQSPRHLIKEKRETATLKCYPIPRHDTVYWYQQGPGQDPQFLISFYEKMQSDKGSIPDRFSAQQFSDYHSELNMSSLELGDSALYFCASSLGARGLQETQYFGPGTRLLVL.

The chain is built from TRBV9 and TRBJ1-2, with a tentative D call TRBD1 (6 bases). Per germline, CDR1 SGDLS and CDR2 YYNGEE. The V end was cut by 3 bases, the J end by 0 bases, with 12 bases between. This CDR3 comprises 15 residues. The CDR3 sequence: CASSEGDGANYGYTF. The CDR3 nucleotides are TGTGCCAGCAGCGAGGGGGACGGCGCTAACTATGGCTACACCTTC.

The rearrangement links TRBV6-5 to TRBJ1-5, with D hard to call. Germline CDR1 and CDR2: MNHEY and SVGAGI. V was cut by 2 bases and J by 7 bases, with 12 bases left in between. This CDR3 spans 14 amino acids. CDR3 loop: CASSYAGKKQPQHF. CDR3 nucleotide sequence: TGTGCCAGCAGTTACGCGGGGAAGAAGCAGCCCCAGCATTTT.

The V call is TRBV19, the J call TRBJ2-5, with D possibly called TRBD1 or TRBD2 (5 bases each). The CDR3 loop spans 12 amino acids. Germline V gene sequence: CDR1 LNHDA, CDR2 SQIVND (reference sequence). V lost 4 bases, J lost 5 bases, and 8 bases lay in between. CDR3 nucleotides: TGTGCCAGTAGTAAGGGGACGGAGACCCAGTACTTC. This codes for CASSKGTETQYF.

The rearrangement joins TRBV2 to TRBJ2-1; the match to TRBD2 covers 7 bases. This CDR3 region has 15 residues. Germline CDR1 SNHLY, CDR2 FYNNEI. The V gene end was trimmed by 5 bases and the J gene end by 7 bases; junction bases not matched to a gene: 11. The CDR3 here is CASSRQSGGGNEQFF. The CDR3 DNA is TGTGCCAGCAGTCGTCAATCGGGGGGTGGGAATGAGCAGTTCTTC. Full variable domain (outside the CDR3, taken from reference TRBV2 and TRBJ2-1): EPEVTQTPSHQVTQMGQEVILRCVPISNHLYFYWYRQILGQKVEFLVSFYNNEISEKSEIFDDQFSVERPDGSNFTLKIRSTKLEDSAMYFCASSRQSGGGNEQFFGPGTRLTVL.

This clone was recorded once. The CDR3 DNA is TGTGCCAGCAGTTACTCGGTTTTGGGGGACGCCAGGGGCTACACCTTC. Residues: CASSYSVLGDARGYTF. The chain employs TRBV6-6 and TRBJ1-2, with a weak D call TRBD1 (5 bases). CDR3 length: 16 residues. From germline, CDR1 is MNHNY and CDR2 SVGAGI (reference sequence). Trimming shortened V by 0 bases and J by 8 bases, and 19 bases separated the two germline ends.

The chain is built from TRBV5-1 and TRBJ1-1, with D possibly TRBD1 on 5 matching bases. The germline V gene has CDR1 SGHRS and CDR2 YFSETQ. The CDR3 has 13 amino acids. V shed 4 bases and J shed 2 bases, with 9 bases lying between them. DNA for the CDR3: TGCGCCAGCAGCATGGACACAAACACTGAAGCTTTCTTT. Translation: CASSMDTNTEAFF.

The chain couples TRBV7-8 to TRBJ1-2; 7 bases align to TRBD1. The length of the CDR3 is 15 residues. The germline CDR1 and CDR2 sequences are SGHVS and FQNEAQ. V shed 5 bases and J 6 bases; nucleotides not matched to a gene: 12. The CDR3 nucleotides are TGTGCCAGCAGCCCCCTTGTCGGGACAGTAGATGGCTACACCTTC. It is translated as CASSPLVGTVDGYTF. Filled out from reference TRBV7-8 and TRBJ1-2, the complete variable domain reads GAGVSQSPRYKVAKRGQDVALRCDPISGHVSLFWYQQALGQGPEFLTYFQNEAQLDKSGLPSDRFFAERPEGSVSTLKIQRTQQEDSAVYLCASSPLVGTVDGYTFGSGTRLTVV.